These 31 T cell receptor beta chains share one sample of origin, sequenced in a study of blood T cell repertoires in COVID-19. The data were produced by immunoSEQ multiplex PCR, yet TCRdb's version contains in-frame clones alone and is incomplete. Here the sample spans some 330,000 clones, under 95% being singletons. Sample: PBMCs or T cells enriched from blood (not recorded which). Receptors originate from a woman aged 25 to 45 who had recovered from COVID-19.

CDR3 sequence (DNA): TGTGCCAGCAGCTTGCAGACAGGGGGGGACTATGGCTACACCTTC. As protein: CASSLQTGGDYGYTF. This chain links TRBV5-4 with TRBJ1-2, with 9 bases fitting TRBD1. This CDR3 region has 15 residues. The V segment lost 1 base and the J segment 3 bases; nucleotides outside the gene matches: 4. The germline CDR1 and CDR2 sequences are SGHNT and YYREEE (reference sequence). Looking up the rest from reference TRBV5-4 and TRBJ1-2 gives the full variable domain: ETGVTQSPTHLIKTRGQQVTLRCSSQSGHNTVSWYQQALGQGPQFIFQYYREEENGRGNFPPRFSGLQFPNYSSELNVNALELDDSALYLCASSLQTGGDYGYTFGSGTRLTVV.

The chain combines TRBV11-3 with TRBJ2-1; D call uncertain. CDR1 and CDR2 (germline): SGHNT, YENEEA. The ends were cut back, 5 bases at V and 2 bases at J, with 13 bases in the middle. This CDR3 contains 15 residues. The CDR3 here is CASSPFLATYNEQFF. The CDR3 region has the DNA TGTGCCAGCAGCCCATTCTTGGCAACCTACAATGAGCAGTTCTTC.

This clone is a singleton in its sample. The rearrangement joins TRBV29-1 to TRBJ2-1, with TRBD2 as a possible D gene (5 bases). There are 14 residues in the CDR3. The V gene lost 4 bases and the J gene lost 4 bases, with 14 bases spanning the gap. The germline gives CDR1 SQVTM, CDR2 ANQGSEA. The CDR3 nucleotides are TGCAGCGTTGCCGTCCCCCGGGGATACAATGAGCAGTTCTTC. Translated, it gives CSVAVPRGYNEQFF.

This rearrangement joins TRBV5-4 to TRBJ2-7; TRBD1 aligns across 7 bases. From germline, CDR1 is SGHNT and CDR2 YYREEE (reference sequence). J was trimmed by 5 bases and V by 3 bases; bases with no gene match: 11. The CDR3 runs to 15 residues. CDR3 in amino acids: CASSSTDRVDDEQYF. The CDR3 coding sequence is TGTGCCAGCAGCTCAACCGACAGGGTGGATGACGAGCAGTACTTC.

This CDR3 reads CASSRGTGGNYGYTF. The CDR3 bases are TGTGCCAGCAGCCGGGGGACAGGGGGTAACTATGGCTACACCTTC. This chain connects TRBV11-2 to TRBJ1-2; 11 bases match TRBD1. The CDR3 covers 15 residues. Per germline, CDR1 SGHAT and CDR2 FQNNGV. The V segment lost 5 bases and the J segment 1 base; nucleotides outside the gene matches: 3.

V is TRBV29-1 and J is TRBJ1-2, with TRBD1 matching over 11 bases. Losses at the gene ends were 6 bases for V and 4 bases for J; bases not matched to a gene: 10. This CDR3 spans 15 amino acids. From germline, CDR1 is SQVTM and CDR2 ANQGSEA. CDR3 protein: CSVGKGTGGSYGYTF. The DNA of the CDR3 is TGCAGCGTGGGGAAAGGGACAGGGGGATCCTATGGCTACACCTTC.

The chain is built from TRBV5-5 and TRBJ1-1; 7 bases are shared with TRBD1. The junction had 6 bases not matched to a gene; V was cut back by 4 bases and J by 3 bases. This CDR3 has 14 amino acids. Germline V gene data show CDR1 as SGHKS and CDR2 as YYEKEE (reference sequence). The CDR3 protein is CASSHRQGYTEAFF. In DNA, the CDR3 is TGTGCCAGCAGCCACCGACAGGGCTACACTGAAGCTTTCTTT.

V usage is TRBV19 and J usage is TRBJ2-6; 8 nucleotides line up with TRBD1. Germline assignment: CDR1 LNHDA and CDR2 SQIVND (reference sequence). V lost 5 bases, J lost 0 bases, and 12 bases stayed unmatched. The CDR3 has 19 amino acids. CDR3: CASSLNYRGSYSGANVLTF. CDR3 nucleotide sequence: TGTGCCAGTAGTTTGAATTACAGGGGGAGCTACTCTGGGGCCAACGTCCTGACTTTC. Full variable domain (missing parts from reference TRBV19 and TRBJ2-6): DGGITQSPKYLFRKEGQNVTLSCEQNLNHDAMYWYRQDPGQGLRLIYYSQIVNDFQKGDIAEGYSVSREKKESFPLTVTSAQKNPTAFYLCASSLNYRGSYSGANVLTFGAGSRLTVL.

This chain connects TRBV5-4 to TRBJ2-3, with TRBD1 matching over 8 bases. V lost 3 bases, J lost 4 bases, and 4 bases stayed unmatched. This CDR3 spans 14 amino acids. CDR1 and CDR2 (germline): SGHNT, YYREEE (reference sequence). CDR3 sequence reads: CASSSTGVSDTQYF. The CDR3 DNA is TGTGCCAGCAGCTCGACAGGGGTGTCAGATACGCAGTATTTT.

The V call is TRBV28, the J call TRBJ1-4; 7 bases line up with TRBD1. This CDR3 comprises 12 residues. V was pared by 8 bases and J by 8 bases, with 5 bases of the junction left unmatched. The germline V gene has CDR1 MDHEN and CDR2 SYDVKM. In nucleotides, the CDR3 is TGTGCCAGCGGGGACAGTCGGGAAAAACTGTTTTTT. Its translation: CASGDSREKLFF.

This chain links TRBV4-2 with TRBJ2-5, with 10 bases that match TRBD2. Germline CDR1 LGHNA, CDR2 YNFKEQ. CDR3 size: 16 residues. V gave up 0 bases and J gave up 10 bases; unmatched junction bases: 11. The chain's CDR3 is CASSQDVNSGGIRQYF. Written as DNA, the CDR3 is TGTGCCAGCAGCCAAGATGTTAATAGCGGGGGGATTCGCCAGTACTTC.

The chain couples TRBV19 to TRBJ2-7; D not resolved. From germline, CDR1 is LNHDA and CDR2 SQIVND (reference sequence). CDR3 size: 12 residues. Trimming took 5 bases from V and 5 from J, leaving 10 bases between them. Here the CDR3 reads CASSLRVDEQYF. The CDR3 DNA reads as TGTGCCAGTAGTCTTCGCGTGGACGAGCAGTACTTC.

The rearrangement uses TRBV13 and TRBJ1-2; D may be TRBD1 (6 bases). The CDR3 extends over 16 amino acids. The germline gives CDR1 PRHDT, CDR2 FYEKMQ (reference sequence). Trimming took off 2 bases at V and 1 base at J, with 14 bases between the two ends. The CDR3 loop reads CASSLSGTPNNYGYTF. CDR3 DNA sequence: TGTGCCAGCAGCTTAAGTGGGACACCGAATAACTATGGCTACACCTTC.

This chain joins TRBV7-3 and TRBJ2-3; TRBD1 matches 7 bases. This CDR3 comprises 15 residues. With 4 bases clipped from V and 1 base from J, the junction kept 5 bases outside the gene matches. Germline V CDR1 and CDR2: SGHTA, FQGTGA. The CDR3, as DNA: TGTGCCAGCAGCTCCAGGGGGAGAGGCACAGATACGCAGTATTTT. Amino acid sequence: CASSSRGRGTDTQYF.

In this sample, this clone turned up a few times. The chain employs TRBV28 and TRBJ1-6; TRBD1 matches at 9 bases. With V trimmed by 6 bases and J by 10 bases, 7 bases remained unmatched. CDR1 and CDR2 from the germline V gene are MDHEN and SYDVKM. The CDR3 loop spans 14 amino acids. This chain's CDR3 is CASRDGTGNSPLHF. CDR3 DNA: TGTGCCAGCAGAGACGGGACAGGGAACTCACCCCTCCACTTT.

The table lists this clone with a count of one. The CDR3 reads CASSLIPGQVYGYTF. In nucleotides, the CDR3 is TGTGCCAGCAGCTTAATACCGGGACAGGTCTATGGCTACACCTTC. The genes are TRBV7-2 and TRBJ1-2; 8 nucleotides line up with TRBD1. There are 15 residues in the CDR3. V shed 2 bases, J shed 4 bases, and the junction held 6 bases outside the gene matches. Germline lookup yields CDR1 SGHTA and CDR2 FQGNSA.

This chain connects TRBV9 to TRBJ2-3, with TRBD2 matching 15 bases. CDR3 size: 16 residues. Germline V gives CDR1 SGDLS, CDR2 YYNGEE. V shed 0 bases, J shed 4 bases, and the junction held 0 bases outside the gene matches. The CDR3: CASSVGTSGGADTQYF. In nucleotides, the CDR3 is TGTGCCAGCAGCGTAGGGACTAGCGGGGGGGCAGATACGCAGTATTTT.

The V and J genes are TRBV6-5 and TRBJ2-5; D is unresolved. Germline assignment: CDR1 MNHEY and CDR2 SVGAGI. This CDR3 spans 13 amino acids. Trimming stripped 5 bases from V and 2 bases from J, with 9 bases between. CDR3 bases: TGTGCCAGCAGTATCGACAAGCAAGAGACCCAGTACTTC. Translated: CASSIDKQETQYF.

The chain uses TRBV18 and TRBJ1-1; D possibly corresponds to TRBD1 (5 bases). Germline lookup yields CDR1 KGHSH and CDR2 LQKENI. The CDR3 runs 16 residues. The V end was cut by 0 bases, the J end by 3 bases, with 14 bases between. For the CDR3, the DNA is TGTGCCAGCTCACCACCAAGTCCGGGGGATTACACTGAAGCTTTCTTT. Translating gives CASSPPSPGDYTEAFF.

J is TRBJ2-1 and V is TRBV6-5; 12 bases align to TRBD2. The V and J ends lost 4 bases and 6 bases, in that order; junction bases with no gene match: 7. The CDR3 length is 16 residues. Germline CDR1 reads MNHEY; CDR2 reads SVGAGI. This CDR3 is CASSWLLAGGSNEQFF. The CDR3 nucleotides are TGTGCCAGCAGTTGGCTACTAGCGGGAGGATCCAATGAGCAGTTCTTC.

The chain has TRBV30 and TRBJ2-7, with 8 bases lining up with TRBD1. The V segment lost 2 bases and the J segment 3 bases; nucleotides outside the gene matches: 12. Germline CDR1 is GTSNPN and CDR2 is SVGIG (reference sequence). This CDR3 contains 16 residues. The CDR3 sequence: CAWSQHSGGAGYEQYF. The CDR3 nucleotides read TGTGCCTGGAGTCAACACTCAGGGGGCGCGGGCTACGAGCAGTACTTC.

V usage is TRBV5-1 and J usage is TRBJ2-7, with D possibly being TRBD1 (6 bases). Germline V gives CDR1 SGHRS, CDR2 YFSETQ. V was pared by 4 bases and J by 2 bases, with 10 bases between. The CDR3 totals 13 residues. CDR3 nucleotides: TGCGCCAGCAGCCAGGACAGAACCTACGAGCAGTACTTC. This translates into CASSQDRTYEQYF.

The V gene is TRBV25-1, the J gene TRBJ2-2, with D perhaps matching TRBD1 (6 bases). Germline assignment: CDR1 MGHDK and CDR2 SYGVNS. The CDR3 is made up of 17 amino acids. The V gene lost 6 bases and the J gene lost 4 bases, with 21 bases spanning the gap. The DNA of the CDR3 is TGTGCCAGCAGCCTCATGGGGGTGGGGGCTGGCACCGGGGAGCTGTTTTTT. As protein: CASSLMGVGAGTGELFF. Full variable domain (remainder filled in from reference TRBV25-1 and TRBJ2-2): EADIYQTPRYLVIGTGKKITLECSQTMGHDKMYWYQQDPGMELHLIHYSYGVNSTEKGDLSSESTVSRIRTEHFPLTLESARPSHTSQYLCASSLMGVGAGTGELFFGEGSRLTVL.

The V call is TRBV28, the J call TRBJ2-7; TRBD1 is a possible D gene (7 bases). This CDR3 is 13 amino acids long. V dropped 3 bases and J dropped 7 bases, with 13 bases sitting between them. Germline V gives CDR1 MDHEN, CDR2 SYDVKM. CDR3 amino acids: CASSFRAGGEQYF. The DNA for the CDR3 is TGTGCCAGCAGTTTTCGGGCAGGGGGGGAGCAGTACTTC. The full variable domain, its missing parts supplied by reference TRBV28 and TRBJ2-7, is DVKVTQSSRYLVKRTGEKVFLECVQDMDHENMFWYRQDPGLGLRLIYFSYDVKMKEKGDIPEGYSVSREKKERFSLILESASTNQTSMYLCASSFRAGGEQYFGPGTRLTVT.

V is TRBV4-2 and J is TRBJ1-2, with D possibly matching TRBD1 (6 bases). The V and J ends lost 3 bases and 2 bases respectively, with 10 bases between them. Germline CDR1 and CDR2: LGHNA and YNFKEQ. There are 14 residues in the CDR3. The chain's CDR3 is CASSHQDRNYGYTF. In DNA form, the CDR3 reads TGTGCCAGCAGCCACCAGGACAGAAACTATGGCTACACCTTC.

The V gene is TRBV2, the J gene TRBJ1-3; 7 nucleotides align to TRBD1. V gave up 4 bases and J gave up 4 bases; unmatched junction bases: 4. CDR1 SNHLY and CDR2 FYNNEI come from the germline V gene. The CDR3 runs 14 residues. DNA of the CDR3: TGTGCCAGCAGTGGTGGGACAGTCGGAAACACCATATATTTT. Translating gives CASSGGTVGNTIYF. Full variable domain (remainder filled in from reference TRBV2 and TRBJ1-3): EPEVTQTPSHQVTQMGQEVILRCVPISNHLYFYWYRQILGQKVEFLVSFYNNEISEKSEIFDDQFSVERPDGSNFTLKIRSTKLEDSAMYFCASSGGTVGNTIYFGEGSWLTVV.

This chain connects TRBV9 to TRBJ2-2; D perhaps matches TRBD2 (5 bases). The ends were cut back, 1 base at V and 0 bases at J, with 10 bases in the middle. This CDR3 is 16 amino acids long. Per the germline V gene, CDR1 is SGDLS and CDR2 is YYNGEE. CDR3 in DNA: TGTGCCAGCAGCGTAAGTCACGGGGCGAACACCGGGGAGCTGTTTTTT. It is translated as CASSVSHGANTGELFF. Complete variable domain (other parts from reference TRBV9 and TRBJ2-2): DSGVTQTPKHLITATGQRVTLRCSPRSGDLSVYWYQQSLDQGLQFLIQYYNGEERAKGNILERFSAQQFPDLHSELNLSSLELGDSALYFCASSVSHGANTGELFFGEGSRLTVL.

This clone was observed a handful of times. The rearrangement joins TRBV11-2 to TRBJ2-7; 7 nucleotides agree with TRBD2. Germline V gives CDR1 SGHAT, CDR2 FQNNGV. The CDR3 covers 14 residues. V lost 3 bases and J lost 5; bases outside the gene matches: 7. CDR3 amino acids: CASSFVSGRDEQYF. As DNA, the CDR3 is TGTGCCAGCAGCTTCGTTTCAGGGAGGGACGAGCAGTACTTC.

This chain links TRBV20-1 with TRBJ2-7; D ambiguous. There are 13 residues in the CDR3. V lost 3 bases to trimming and J lost 0 bases, with 9 bases between them. Germline CDR1 is DFQATT and CDR2 is SNEGSKA (reference sequence). The chain's CDR3 is CSASQASSYEQYF. The CDR3 DNA reads TGCAGTGCTAGTCAGGCCAGCTCCTACGAGCAGTACTTC.

The CDR3 sequence: CASSLALTNEKLFF. The DNA of the CDR3 is TGTGCCAGCAGCTTGGCTTTAACTAATGAAAAACTGTTTTTT. V is TRBV7-9 and J is TRBJ1-4; the D is unclear. The V end lost 3 bases, the J end lost 1 base, and 6 bases lay between the germline ends. This CDR3 has 14 amino acids. Germline V gene sequence: CDR1 SEHNR, CDR2 FQNEAQ (reference sequence).

The rearrangement links TRBV4-3 to TRBJ1-1; D remains unclear. V was pared by 1 base and J by 1 base, with 10 bases between. The CDR3 is 15 residues long. Germline CDR1 LGHNA, CDR2 YSLEER. For the CDR3, the DNA is TGCGCCAGCAGCCAAGTCTTTCGGTCGAACACTGAAGCTTTCTTT. As protein: CASSQVFRSNTEAFF.